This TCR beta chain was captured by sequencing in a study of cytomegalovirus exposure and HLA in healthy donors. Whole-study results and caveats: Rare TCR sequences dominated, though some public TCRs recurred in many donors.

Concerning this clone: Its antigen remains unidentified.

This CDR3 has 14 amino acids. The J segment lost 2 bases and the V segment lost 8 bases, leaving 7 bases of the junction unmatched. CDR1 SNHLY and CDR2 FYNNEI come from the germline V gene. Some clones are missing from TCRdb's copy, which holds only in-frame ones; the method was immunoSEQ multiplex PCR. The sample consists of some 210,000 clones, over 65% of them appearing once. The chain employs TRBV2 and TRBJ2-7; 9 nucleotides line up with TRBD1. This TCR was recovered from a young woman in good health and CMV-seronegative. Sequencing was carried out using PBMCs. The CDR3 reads CASGGQGRTYEQYF. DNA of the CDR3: TGTGCCAGCGGGGGACAGGGAAGAACCTACGAGCAGTACTTC.